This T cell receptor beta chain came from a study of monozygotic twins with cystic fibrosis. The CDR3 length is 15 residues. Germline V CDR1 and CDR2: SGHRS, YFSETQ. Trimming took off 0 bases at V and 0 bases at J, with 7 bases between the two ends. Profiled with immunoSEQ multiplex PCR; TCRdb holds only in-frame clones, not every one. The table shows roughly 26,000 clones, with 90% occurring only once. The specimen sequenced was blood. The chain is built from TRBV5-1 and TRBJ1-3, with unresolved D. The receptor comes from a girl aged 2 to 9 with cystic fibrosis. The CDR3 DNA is TGCGCCAGCAGCTTGGACTTCACCTCTGGAAACACCATATATTTT. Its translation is CASSLDFTSGNTIYF.